One and the same sample provided the 5 T cell receptor beta chains below, sequenced in a study of breast tumors, draining lymph nodes, adjacent tissues. TCRdb passed the multiplex PCR reads through MiXCR, listing each CDR3 protein once. The sample has about 130,000 distinct CDR3 sequences, just under 20% seen once. Axillary draining lymph nodes of breast cancer patients supplied the node samples. The sample consisted of axillary lymph node tissue. The receptors come from a female donor with breast cancer. Some clones in this sample may be carry-over from other donors' samples.

The sample holds many counts of this clonotype. The chain is built from TRBV5-5 and TRBJ1-2; 7 bases map to TRBD1. The CDR3 extends over 13 amino acids. Germline V lookup: CDR1 SGHKS, CDR2 YYEKEE (reference sequence). Losses at the gene ends were 6 bases for V and 5 bases for J; bases not matched to a gene: 7. CDR3 in amino acids: CASTPGTDYGYTF. The DNA of the CDR3 is TGTGCCAGCACCCCCGGGACAGATTATGGCTACACCTTC. Using reference TRBV5-5 and TRBJ1-2 for the parts outside the CDR3, the full variable domain is DAGVTQSPTHLIKTRGQQVTLRCSPISGHKSVSWYQQVLGQGPQFIFQYYEKEERGRGNFPDRFSARQFPNYSSELNVNALLLGDSALYLCASTPGTDYGYTFGSGTRLTVV.

The sample holds many counts of this clonotype. The chain links TRBV9 to TRBJ1-3; tentatively, D is TRBD1 (5 bases). The CDR3 loop spans 14 amino acids. V shed 7 bases and J shed 2 bases, with 13 bases lying between them. CDR1 and CDR2 (germline): SGDLS, YYNGEE. The CDR3 protein is CASAQANTGNTIYF. The CDR3 DNA sequence: TGTGCCAGCGCACAGGCGAACACTGGAAACACCATATATTTT.

This clonotype was picked up many times. The chain uses TRBV19 and TRBJ2-5; D may be TRBD1 (5 bases). V was trimmed by 2 bases and J by 1 base, leaving 11 bases between them. Germline CDR1 reads LNHDA; CDR2 reads SQIVND (reference sequence). CDR3 length: 15 amino acids. The CDR3 sequence is CASSIITGGQETQYF. The CDR3 nucleotides are TGTGCCAGTAGTATAATCACAGGTGGCCAAGAGACCCAGTACTTC.

With regard to this clonotype: The final CDR3 position lacks the conserved phenylalanine or tryptophan, pointing to a likely read error. V is TRBV20-1 and J is TRBJ2-2; D might be TRBD2 (6 bases). This CDR3 is 15 amino acids long. Germline assignment: CDR1 DFQATT and CDR2 SNEGSKA (reference sequence). Trimming shortened V by 5 bases and J by 0 bases, and 13 bases separated the two germline ends. CDR3 DNA: TGCAGTGCTCCCAGGGACTCCGCGAACACCGGGGAGCTGTTTTCT. Translation gives CSAPRDSANTGELFS.

This chain uses TRBV30 with TRBJ1-1, with TRBD1 as a possible D gene (5 bases). CDR3 length: 13 residues. Germline assignment: CDR1 GTSNPN and CDR2 SVGIG (reference sequence). Trimming took 4 bases from V and 1 from J, leaving 10 bases between them. CDR3 in amino acids: CAWTGLPNTEAFF. In DNA form, the CDR3 reads TGTGCCTGGACGGGACTGCCGAACACTGAAGCTTTCTTT.